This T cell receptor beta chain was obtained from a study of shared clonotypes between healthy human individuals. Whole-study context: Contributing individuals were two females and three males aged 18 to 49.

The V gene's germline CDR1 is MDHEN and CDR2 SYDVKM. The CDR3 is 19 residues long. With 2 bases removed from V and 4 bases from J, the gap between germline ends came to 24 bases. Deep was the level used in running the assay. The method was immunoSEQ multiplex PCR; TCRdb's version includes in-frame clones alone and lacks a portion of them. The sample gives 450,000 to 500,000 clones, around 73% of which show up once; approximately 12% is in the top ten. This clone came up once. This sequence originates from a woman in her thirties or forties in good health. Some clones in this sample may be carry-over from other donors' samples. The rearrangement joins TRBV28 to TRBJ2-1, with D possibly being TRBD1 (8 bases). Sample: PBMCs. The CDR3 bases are TGTGCCAGCAGTTTAGGGGCAGGGGGCACGGGGAGGGGTTACAATGAGCAGTTCTTC. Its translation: CASSLGAGGTGRGYNEQFF.